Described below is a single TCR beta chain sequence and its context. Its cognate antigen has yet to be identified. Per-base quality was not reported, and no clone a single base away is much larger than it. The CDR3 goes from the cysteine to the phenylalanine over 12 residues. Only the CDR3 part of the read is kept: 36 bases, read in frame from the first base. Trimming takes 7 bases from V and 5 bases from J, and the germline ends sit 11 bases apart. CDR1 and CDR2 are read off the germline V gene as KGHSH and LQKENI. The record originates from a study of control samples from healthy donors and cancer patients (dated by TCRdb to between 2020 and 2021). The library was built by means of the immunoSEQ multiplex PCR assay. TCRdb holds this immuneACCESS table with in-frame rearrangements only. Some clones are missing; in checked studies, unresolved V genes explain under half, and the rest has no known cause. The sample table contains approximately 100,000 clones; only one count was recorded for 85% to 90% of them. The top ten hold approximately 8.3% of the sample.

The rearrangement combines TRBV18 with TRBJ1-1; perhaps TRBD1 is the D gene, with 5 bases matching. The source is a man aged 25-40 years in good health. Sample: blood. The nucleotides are TGTGCCAGCTTACAGGCGGGGACTGAAGCTTTCTTT. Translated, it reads CASLQAGTEAFF.